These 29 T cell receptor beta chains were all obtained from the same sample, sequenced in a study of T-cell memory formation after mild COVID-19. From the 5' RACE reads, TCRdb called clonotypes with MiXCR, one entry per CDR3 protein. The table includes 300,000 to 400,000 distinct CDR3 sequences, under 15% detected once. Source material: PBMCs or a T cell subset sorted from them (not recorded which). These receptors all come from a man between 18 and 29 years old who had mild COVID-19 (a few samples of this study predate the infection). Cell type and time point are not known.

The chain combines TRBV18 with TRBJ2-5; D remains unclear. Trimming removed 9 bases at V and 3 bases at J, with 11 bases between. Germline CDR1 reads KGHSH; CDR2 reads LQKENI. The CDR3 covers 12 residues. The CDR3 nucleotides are TGTGCCAGTCAGACTCAGGAAGAGACCCAGTACTTC. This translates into CASQTQEETQYF.

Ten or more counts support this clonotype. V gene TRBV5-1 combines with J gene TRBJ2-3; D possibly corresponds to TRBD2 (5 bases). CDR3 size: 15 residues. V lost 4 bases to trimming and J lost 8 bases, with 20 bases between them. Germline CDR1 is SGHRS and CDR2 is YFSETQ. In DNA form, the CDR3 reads TGCGCCAGCAGCGCGATAGGGTTCAGCGGAGGTACGCAGTATTTT. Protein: CASSAIGFSGGTQYF.

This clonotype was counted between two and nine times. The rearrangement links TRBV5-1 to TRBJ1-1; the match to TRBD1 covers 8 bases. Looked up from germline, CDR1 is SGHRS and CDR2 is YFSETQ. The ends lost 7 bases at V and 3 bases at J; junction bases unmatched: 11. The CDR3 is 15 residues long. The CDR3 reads CASRNRGGRDTEAFF. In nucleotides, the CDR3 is TGCGCCAGCCGGAACAGGGGGGGTAGGGACACTGAAGCTTTCTTT.

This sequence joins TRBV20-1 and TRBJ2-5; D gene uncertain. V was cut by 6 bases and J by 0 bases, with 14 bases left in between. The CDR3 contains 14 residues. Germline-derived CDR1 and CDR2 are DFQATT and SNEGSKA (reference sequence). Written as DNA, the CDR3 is TGCAGTGCCCCACGGTGGGCGGACCAAGAGACCCAGTACTTC. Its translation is CSAPRWADQETQYF.

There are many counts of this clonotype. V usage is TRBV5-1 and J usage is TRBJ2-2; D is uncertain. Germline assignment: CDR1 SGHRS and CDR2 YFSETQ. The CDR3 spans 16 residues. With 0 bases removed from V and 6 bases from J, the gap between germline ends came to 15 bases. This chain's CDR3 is CASSLEGQDRAGELFF. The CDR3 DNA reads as TGCGCCAGCAGCTTGGAAGGTCAGGATCGCGCCGGGGAGCTGTTTTTT.

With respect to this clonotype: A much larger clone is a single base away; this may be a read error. CDR3 DNA sequence: TGTGCCAGCAGCTTAGCGAGGGCAGATACGCAGTATTTT. It translates to CASSLARADTQYF. The chain combines TRBV7-2 with TRBJ2-3; weak D call: TRBD2 (5 bases). Germline V gene lookup returns CDR1 SGHTA and CDR2 FQGNSA. The CDR3 loop spans 13 amino acids. V lost 0 bases to trimming and J lost 4 bases, with 5 bases between them. The variable domain in full, with the rest retrieved from reference TRBV7-2 and TRBJ2-3, is GAGVSQSPSNKVTEKGKDVELRCDPISGHTALYWYRQSLGQGLEFLIYFQGNSAPDKSGLPSDRFSAERTGGSVSTLTIQRTQQEDSAVYLCASSLARADTQYFGPGTRLTVL.

The CDR3 coding sequence is TGCAGTGCTAGACTAGTCTCTGAGCAGTTCTTC. This codes for CSARLVSEQFF. The chain uses TRBV20-1 and TRBJ2-1; no clear D. The germline V gene encodes CDR1 DFQATT and CDR2 SNEGSKA (reference sequence). Deletions cut 2 bases from V and 9 bases from J, with 8 bases between. The CDR3 loop spans 11 amino acids.

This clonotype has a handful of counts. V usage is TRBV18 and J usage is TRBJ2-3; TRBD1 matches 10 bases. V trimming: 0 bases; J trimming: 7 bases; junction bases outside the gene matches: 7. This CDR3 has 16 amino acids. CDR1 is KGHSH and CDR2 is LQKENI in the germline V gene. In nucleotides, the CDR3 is TGTGCCAGCTCACCACCGTCGACAGGGGGCATCAATACGCAGTATTTT. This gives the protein CASSPPSTGGINTQYF.

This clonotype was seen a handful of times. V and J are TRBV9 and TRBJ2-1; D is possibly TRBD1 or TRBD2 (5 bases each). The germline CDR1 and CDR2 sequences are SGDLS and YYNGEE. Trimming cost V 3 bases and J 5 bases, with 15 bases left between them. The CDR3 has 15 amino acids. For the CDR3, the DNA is TGTGCCAGCAGCGCGGAATGGGGACCAAACAATGAGCAGTTCTTC. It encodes CASSAEWGPNNEQFF.

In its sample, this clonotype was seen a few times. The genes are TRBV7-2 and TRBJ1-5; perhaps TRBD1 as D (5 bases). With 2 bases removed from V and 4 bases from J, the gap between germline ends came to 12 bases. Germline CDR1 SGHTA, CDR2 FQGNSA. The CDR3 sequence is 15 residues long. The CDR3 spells CASSLRTLQNQPQHF. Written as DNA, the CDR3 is TGTGCCAGCAGCTTACGGACACTCCAGAATCAGCCCCAGCATTTT. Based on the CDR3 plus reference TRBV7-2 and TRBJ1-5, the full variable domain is GAGVSQSPSNKVTEKGKDVELRCDPISGHTALYWYRQSLGQGLEFLIYFQGNSAPDKSGLPSDRFSAERTGGSVSTLTIQRTQQEDSAVYLCASSLRTLQNQPQHFGDGTRLSIL.

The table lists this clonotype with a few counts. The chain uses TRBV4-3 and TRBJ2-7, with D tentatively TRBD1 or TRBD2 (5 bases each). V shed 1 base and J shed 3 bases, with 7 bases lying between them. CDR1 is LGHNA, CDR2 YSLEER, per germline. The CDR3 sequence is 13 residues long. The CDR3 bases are TGCGCCAGCAGCCAAGGAGGGGACTACGAGCAGTACTTC. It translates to CASSQGGDYEQYF.

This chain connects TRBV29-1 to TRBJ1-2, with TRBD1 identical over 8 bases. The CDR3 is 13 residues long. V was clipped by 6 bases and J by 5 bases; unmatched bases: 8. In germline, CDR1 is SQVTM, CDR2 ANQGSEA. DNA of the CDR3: TGCAGCGTCGTTCGGACAGGGCTTTATGGCTACACCTTC. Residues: CSVVRTGLYGYTF.

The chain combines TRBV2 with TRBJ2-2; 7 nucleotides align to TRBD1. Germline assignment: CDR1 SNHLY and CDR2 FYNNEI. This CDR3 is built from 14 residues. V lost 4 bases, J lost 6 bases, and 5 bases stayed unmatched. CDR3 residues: CASSGQGIAGELFF. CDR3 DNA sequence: TGTGCCAGCAGTGGACAGGGTATTGCCGGGGAGCTGTTTTTT. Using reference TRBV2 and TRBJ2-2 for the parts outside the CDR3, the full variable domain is EPEVTQTPSHQVTQMGQEVILRCVPISNHLYFYWYRQILGQKVEFLVSFYNNEISEKSEIFDDQFSVERPDGSNFTLKIRSTKLEDSAMYFCASSGQGIAGELFFGEGSRLTVL.

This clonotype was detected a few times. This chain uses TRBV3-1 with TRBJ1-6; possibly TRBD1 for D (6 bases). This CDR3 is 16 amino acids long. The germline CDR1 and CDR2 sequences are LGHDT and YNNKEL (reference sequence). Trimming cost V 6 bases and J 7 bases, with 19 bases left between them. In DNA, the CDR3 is TGTGCCAGCAGACTGATAATGACAGGCCCAAATTCACCCCTCCACTTT. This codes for CASRLIMTGPNSPLHF.

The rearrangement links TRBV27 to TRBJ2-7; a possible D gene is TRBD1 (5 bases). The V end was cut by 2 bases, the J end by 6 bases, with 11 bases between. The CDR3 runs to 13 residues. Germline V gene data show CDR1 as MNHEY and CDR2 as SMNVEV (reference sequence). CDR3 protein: CASSLAGRIEQYF. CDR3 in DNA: TGTGCCAGCAGTTTAGCAGGGCGCATCGAGCAGTACTTC.

CDR3: CASSGDRVGANVLTF. The CDR3 DNA follows: TGTGCCAGCAGTGGCGACAGGGTTGGGGCCAACGTCCTGACTTTC. The chain links TRBV2 to TRBJ2-6, with TRBD1 matching over 7 bases. J lost 3 bases, V lost 4 bases, and 3 bases had no gene match. This CDR3 is 15 amino acids long. Germline CDR1 is SNHLY and CDR2 is FYNNEI.

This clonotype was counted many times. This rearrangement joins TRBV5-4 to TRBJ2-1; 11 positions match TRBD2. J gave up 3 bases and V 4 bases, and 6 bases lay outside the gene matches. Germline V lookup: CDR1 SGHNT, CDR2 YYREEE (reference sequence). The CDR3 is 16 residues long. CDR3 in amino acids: CASSPTSGGHYNEQFF. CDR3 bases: TGTGCCAGCAGCCCCACTAGCGGGGGCCACTACAATGAGCAGTTCTTC.

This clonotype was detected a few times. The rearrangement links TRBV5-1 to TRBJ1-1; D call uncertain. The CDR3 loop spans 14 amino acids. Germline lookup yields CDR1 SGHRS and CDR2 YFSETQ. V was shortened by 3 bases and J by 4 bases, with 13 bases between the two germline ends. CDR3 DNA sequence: TGCGCCAGCAGCTCTTCCCGGGCGACCACTGAAGCTTTCTTT. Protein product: CASSSSRATTEAFF.

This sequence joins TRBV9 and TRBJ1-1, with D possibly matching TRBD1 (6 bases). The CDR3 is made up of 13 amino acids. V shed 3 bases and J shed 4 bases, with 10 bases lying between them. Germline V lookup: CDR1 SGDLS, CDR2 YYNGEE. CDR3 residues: CASSDLGATEAFF. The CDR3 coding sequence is TGTGCCAGCAGCGACCTGGGGGCCACTGAAGCTTTCTTT.

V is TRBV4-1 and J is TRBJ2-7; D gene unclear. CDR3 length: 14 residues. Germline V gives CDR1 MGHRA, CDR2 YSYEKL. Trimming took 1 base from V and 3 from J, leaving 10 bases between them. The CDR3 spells CASSQAHQNYEQYF. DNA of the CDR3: TGCGCCAGCAGCCAAGCTCACCAGAACTACGAGCAGTACTTC.

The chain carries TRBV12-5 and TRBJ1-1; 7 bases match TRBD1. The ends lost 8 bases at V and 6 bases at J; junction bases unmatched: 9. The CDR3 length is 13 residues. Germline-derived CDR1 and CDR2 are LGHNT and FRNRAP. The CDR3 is CASSAGDSPEAFF. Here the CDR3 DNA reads TGTGCTAGTTCGGCAGGGGACAGCCCTGAAGCTTTCTTT. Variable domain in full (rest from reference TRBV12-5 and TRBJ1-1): DARVTQTPRHKVTEMGQEVTMRCQPILGHNTVFWYRQTMMQGLELLAYFRNRAPLDDSGMPKDRFSAEMPDATLATLKIQPSEPRDSAVYFCASSAGDSPEAFFGQGTRLTVV.

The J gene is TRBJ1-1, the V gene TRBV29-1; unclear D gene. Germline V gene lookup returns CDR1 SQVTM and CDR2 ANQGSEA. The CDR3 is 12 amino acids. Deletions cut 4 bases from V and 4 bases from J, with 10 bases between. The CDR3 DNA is TGCAGCGTTGCCGGGGAGATCACTGAAGCTTTCTTT. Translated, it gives CSVAGEITEAFF.

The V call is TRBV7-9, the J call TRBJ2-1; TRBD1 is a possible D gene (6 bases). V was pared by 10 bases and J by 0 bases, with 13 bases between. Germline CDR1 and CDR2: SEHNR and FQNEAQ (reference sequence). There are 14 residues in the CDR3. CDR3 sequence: CAIPDSLSYNEQFF. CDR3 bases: TGTGCCATCCCGGACAGCCTCTCCTACAATGAGCAGTTCTTC.

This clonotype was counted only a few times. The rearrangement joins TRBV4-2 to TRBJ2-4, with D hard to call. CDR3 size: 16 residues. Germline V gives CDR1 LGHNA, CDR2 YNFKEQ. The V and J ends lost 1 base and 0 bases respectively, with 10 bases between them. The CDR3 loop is CASSQGVGVAKNIQYF. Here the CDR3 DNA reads TGTGCCAGCAGCCAAGGGGTTGGGGTAGCCAAAAACATTCAGTACTTC.

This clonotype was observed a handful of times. CDR3 bases: TGTGCCAGCAGTTTTGGAGGGTTACTGAACACTGAAGCTTTCTTT. Translation gives CASSFGGLLNTEAFF. The chain recombines TRBV27 with TRBJ1-1; D uncertain. Germline V gene sequence: CDR1 MNHEY, CDR2 SMNVEV (reference sequence). The CDR3 is 15 amino acids. Trimming removed 3 bases at V and 0 bases at J, with 11 bases between.

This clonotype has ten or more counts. The DNA of the CDR3 is TGCGCCAGCAGCGAGGGGATGGAGACCCAGTACTTC. It specifies CASSEGMETQYF. The genes are TRBV5-1 and TRBJ2-5; D could derive from TRBD1 or TRBD2 (5 bases each). The ends were cut back, 4 bases at V and 5 bases at J, with 9 bases in the middle. The CDR3 runs 12 residues. Germline CDR1 SGHRS, CDR2 YFSETQ.

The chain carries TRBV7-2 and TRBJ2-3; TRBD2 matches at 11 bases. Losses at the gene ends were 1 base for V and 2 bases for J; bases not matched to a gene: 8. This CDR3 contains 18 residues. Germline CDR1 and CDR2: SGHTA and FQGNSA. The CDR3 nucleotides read TGTGCCAGCAGCTTAGACGGAGGGACTAGCGGAGACACAGATACGCAGTATTTT. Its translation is CASSLDGGTSGDTDTQYF.

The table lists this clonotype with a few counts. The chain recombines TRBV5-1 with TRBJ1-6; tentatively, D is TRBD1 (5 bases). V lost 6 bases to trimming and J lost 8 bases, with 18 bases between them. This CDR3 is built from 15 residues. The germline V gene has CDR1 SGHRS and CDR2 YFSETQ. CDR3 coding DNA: TGCGCCAGCACCACTGGAGGGGAGGTTTATTCACCCCTCCACTTT. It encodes CASTTGGEVYSPLHF. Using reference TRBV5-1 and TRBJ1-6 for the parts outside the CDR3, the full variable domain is KAGVTQTPRYLIKTRGQQVTLSCSPISGHRSVSWYQQTPGQGLQFLFEYFSETQRNKGNFPGRFSGRQFSNSRSEMNVSTLELGDSALYLCASTTGGEVYSPLHFGNGTRLTVT.

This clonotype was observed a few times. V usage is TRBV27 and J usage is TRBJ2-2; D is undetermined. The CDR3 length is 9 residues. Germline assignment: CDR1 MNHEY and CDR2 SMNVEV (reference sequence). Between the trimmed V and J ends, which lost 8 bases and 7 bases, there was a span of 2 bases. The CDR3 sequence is CASLGELFF. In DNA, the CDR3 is TGTGCCAGCCTCGGGGAGCTGTTTTTT.